The clone carrying this TCR beta chain occurred many times. Its antigen is undetermined. The data derive from a study of neurological immune-mediated disorders. Germline V gene lookup returns CDR1 DFQATT and CDR2 SNEGSKA (reference sequence). V was pared by 7 bases and J by 4 bases, with 10 bases between. The CDR3 extends over 11 amino acids. Study results and limitations: Healthy controls had more TCR clonal expansion than multiple sclerosis, which showed the least, whereas HTLV-1-associated myelopathy showed the most.

One entry per CDR3 protein results from TCRdb running MiXCR on the 5' RACE reads. The sample holds about 24,000 distinct CDR3 sequences, 13% seen once. The chain is built from TRBV20-1 and TRBJ1-2; D not certain. The material sequenced was PBMCs. The source is a woman in her forties with HTLV-1-associated myelopathy (HAM/TSP). The CDR3 region is CSGIRPYGYTF. The CDR3 nucleotides read TGCAGTGGGATCAGGCCCTATGGCTACACCTTC.